Listed below are T cell receptor beta chains from one sample, sequenced in a study of T-cell memory formation after mild COVID-19. MiXCR was run by TCRdb on the 5' RACE reads, yielding one entry per CDR3 protein. Here the sample spans about 360,000 distinct CDR3 sequences, roughly 14% being singletons. Material for sequencing was PBMCs or a T cell subset sorted from them (not recorded which). These receptors were collected from a man aged 18 to 29 who had mild COVID-19 (a few samples of this study predate the infection). Cell type and time point are not known. CDR3s include the opening cysteine and the closing phenylalanine or tryptophan. The D gene is left open where the match is weak. Clone size is given for some rows only: seen once, a few or many times, or a class if the clone is expanded.

d_call j_call v_call clone_size cdr3_aa cdr3_nt
- TRBJ2-2 TRBV7-8 many CASSLRATNTGELFF TGTGCCAGCAGCTTACGCGCAACGAACACCGGGGAGCTGTTTTTT
- TRBJ1-5 TRBV20-1 - CSARLRHSNQPQHF TGCAGTGCTAGATTGCGTCATAGCAATCAGCCCCAGCATTTT
TRBD1 TRBJ2-1 TRBV5-4 few CASSQGQEYNEQFF TGTGCCAGCAGCCAAGGACAGGAGTACAATGAGCAGTTCTTC
TRBD1 TRBJ1-5 TRBV20-1 many CSATQGGQPQHF TGCAGTGCTACCCAGGGGGGACAGCCCCAGCATTTT
TRBD1 TRBJ1-3 TRBV4-1 - CASSQVVRTGAHSGNTIYF TGCGCCAGCAGCCAAGTGGTACGGACAGGAGCCCACTCTGGAAACACCATATATTTT
- TRBJ1-5 TRBV27 few CASSLLGSEQPQHF TGTGCCAGCAGTTTATTAGGGTCTGAACAGCCCCAGCATTTT
TRBD1 TRBJ2-5 TRBV6-5 - CASSYSYRGGETQYF TGTGCCAGCAGTTACTCATACAGGGGCGGGGAGACCCAGTACTTC
- TRBJ1-1 TRBV4-1 - CASSPGGDGLGPDTEAFF TGCGCCAGCAGCCCGGGCGGAGATGGGCTCGGCCCGGACACTGAAGCTTTCTTT
- TRBJ2-3 TRBV7-2 - CASSLAPGQLAGDTQYF TGTGCCAGCAGCTTAGCCCCAGGGCAGTTGGCGGGAGATACGCAGTATTTT
- TRBJ1-1 TRBV12-3/TRBV12-4 few CASSWHGGATTEAFF TGTGCCAGCAGTTGGCATGGGGGGGCGACCACTGAAGCTTTCTTT
- TRBJ2-5 TRBV4-1 many CASSPRGDETQYF TGCGCCAGCAGCCCGAGGGGGGATGAGACCCAGTACTTC
TRBD2 TRBJ2-5 TRBV5-4 - CASSLAGSGMETQYF TGTGCCAGCAGCCTAGCGGGGAGCGGGATGGAGACCCAGTACTTC
TRBD1 TRBJ1-6 TRBV11-2 few CASSLVRGVNSPLHF TGTGCCAGCAGCTTAGTCAGGGGGGTCAATTCACCCCTCCACTTT
TRBD1 TRBJ2-4 TRBV5-1 - CASSLGQGAGKNIQYF TGCGCCAGCAGCTTGGGACAGGGGGCTGGCAAAAACATTCAGTACTTC
TRBD1 TRBJ1-4 TRBV5-1 - CASSGGGTEDEKLFF TGCGCCAGCAGCGGAGGCGGGACAGAGGATGAAAAACTGTTTTTT
- TRBJ2-3 TRBV10-3 many CAIRAVSGNTDTQYF TGTGCCATCAGAGCGGTTTCCGGAAACACAGATACGCAGTATTTT
- TRBJ2-3 TRBV4-3 - CASSQDTGTDTQYF TGCGCCAGCAGCCAAGATACAGGCACAGATACGCAGTATTTT
- TRBJ2-1 TRBV5-4 few CASSFRGSDEQFF TGTGCCAGCAGCTTTAGGGGCTCGGATGAGCAGTTCTTC
- TRBJ2-3 TRBV19 - CASGRRGTDTQYF TGTGCCAGTGGAAGGAGAGGCACAGATACGCAGTATTTT
- TRBJ2-3 TRBV5-1 many CASMRGPSTDTQYF TGCGCCAGCATGAGGGGCCCTAGCACAGATACGCAGTATTTT
TRBD1 TRBJ1-2 TRBV29-1 few CSVGGQADGYTF TGCAGCGTGGGTGGACAGGCGGATGGCTACACCTTC
TRBD2 TRBJ2-7 TRBV7-9 - CASSFWEGPTYEQYF TGTGCCAGCAGCTTTTGGGAGGGGCCGACCTACGAGCAGTACTTC
- TRBJ2-4 TRBV4-3 - CASSQEGPARDIQYF TGCGCCAGCAGCCAAGAGGGACCGGCTCGGGACATTCAGTACTTC
- TRBJ2-3 TRBV6-6 - CASSYSTGAGPTDTQYF TGTGCCAGCAGTTACTCGACGGGGGCAGGCCCGACAGATACGCAGTATTTT
- TRBJ2-5 TRBV20-1 - CSAKTTSQETQYF TGCAGTGCGAAGACTACCTCCCAAGAGACCCAGTACTTC
- TRBJ1-2 TRBV5-5 - CASSFGRTQNYGYTF TGTGCCAGCAGCTTCGGCAGGACCCAAAACTATGGCTACACCTTC
TRBD1 TRBJ2-3 TRBV9 - CASSGAAGTGGGADTQYF TGTGCCAGCAGCGGGGCTGCAGGGACAGGGGGAGGGGCAGATACGCAGTATTTT